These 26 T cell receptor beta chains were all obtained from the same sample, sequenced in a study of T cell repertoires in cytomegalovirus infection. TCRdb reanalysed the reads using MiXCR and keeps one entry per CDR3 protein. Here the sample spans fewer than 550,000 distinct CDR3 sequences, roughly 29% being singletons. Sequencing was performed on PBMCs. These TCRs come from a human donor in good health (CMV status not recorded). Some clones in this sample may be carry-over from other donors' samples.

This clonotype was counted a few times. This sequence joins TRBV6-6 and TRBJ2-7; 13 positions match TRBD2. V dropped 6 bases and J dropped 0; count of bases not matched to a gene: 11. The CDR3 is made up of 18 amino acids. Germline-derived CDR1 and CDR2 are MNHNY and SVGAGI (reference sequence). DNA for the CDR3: TGTGCCAGCAGCCTCGGACTAGCGGGAGAACGGTTCTCCTACGAGCAGTACGTC. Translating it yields CASSLGLAGERFSYEQYV.

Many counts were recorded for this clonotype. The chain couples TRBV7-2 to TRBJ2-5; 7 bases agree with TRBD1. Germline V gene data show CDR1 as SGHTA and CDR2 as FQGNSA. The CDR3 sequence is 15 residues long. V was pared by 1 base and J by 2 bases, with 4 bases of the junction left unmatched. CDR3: CASSLDGTAQETQYF. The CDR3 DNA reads TGTGCCAGCAGCTTAGATGGGACAGCTCAAGAGACCCAGTACTTC.

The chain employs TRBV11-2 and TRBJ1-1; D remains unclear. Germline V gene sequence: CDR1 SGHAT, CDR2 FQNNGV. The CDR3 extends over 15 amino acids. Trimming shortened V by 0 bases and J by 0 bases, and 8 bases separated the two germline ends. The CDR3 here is CASSLDQELNTEAFF. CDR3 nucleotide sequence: TGTGCCAGCAGCTTAGATCAGGAGTTGAACACTGAAGCTTTCTTT.

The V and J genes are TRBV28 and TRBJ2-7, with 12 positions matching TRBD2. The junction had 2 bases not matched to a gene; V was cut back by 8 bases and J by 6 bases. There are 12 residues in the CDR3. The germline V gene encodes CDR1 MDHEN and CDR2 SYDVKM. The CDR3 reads CASSSGRGEQYF. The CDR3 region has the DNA TGTGCCAGCTCTAGCGGGAGGGGCGAGCAGTACTTC.

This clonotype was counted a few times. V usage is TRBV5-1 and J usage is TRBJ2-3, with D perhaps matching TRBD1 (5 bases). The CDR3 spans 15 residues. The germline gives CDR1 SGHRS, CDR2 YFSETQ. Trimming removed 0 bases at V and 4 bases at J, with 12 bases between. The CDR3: CASSLEGRVPDTQYF. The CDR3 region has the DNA TGCGCCAGCAGCTTGGAAGGCAGGGTCCCAGATACGCAGTATTTT.

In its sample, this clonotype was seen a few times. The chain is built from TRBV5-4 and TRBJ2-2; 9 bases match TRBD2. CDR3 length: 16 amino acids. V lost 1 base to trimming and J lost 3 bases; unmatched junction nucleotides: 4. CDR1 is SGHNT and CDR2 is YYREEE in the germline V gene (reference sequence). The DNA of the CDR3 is TGTGCCAGCAGCTTGCCTCTAGCGGGACACACCGGGGAGCTGTTTTTT. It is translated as CASSLPLAGHTGELFF.

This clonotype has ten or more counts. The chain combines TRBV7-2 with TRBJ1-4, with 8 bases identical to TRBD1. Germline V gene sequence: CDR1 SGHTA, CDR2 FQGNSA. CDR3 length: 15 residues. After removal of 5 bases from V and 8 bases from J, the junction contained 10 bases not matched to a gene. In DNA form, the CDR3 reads TGTGCCAGCAGCACAAACCGGGACAGGCGCGAAAAACTGTTTTTT. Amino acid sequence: CASSTNRDRREKLFF.

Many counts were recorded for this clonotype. CDR3: CASSLVEGNYGYTF. Here the CDR3 DNA reads TGTGCCAGCAGCTTAGTGGAGGGGAACTATGGCTACACCTTC. The J gene is TRBJ1-2, the V gene TRBV7-2, with D tentatively TRBD1 (5 bases). The CDR3 covers 14 residues. Trimming took off 1 base at V and 2 bases at J, with 8 bases between the two ends. From germline, CDR1 is SGHTA and CDR2 FQGNSA.

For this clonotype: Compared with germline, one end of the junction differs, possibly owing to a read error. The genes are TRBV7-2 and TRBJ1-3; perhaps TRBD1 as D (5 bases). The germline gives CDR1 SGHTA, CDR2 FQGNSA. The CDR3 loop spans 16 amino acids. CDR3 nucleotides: TGTGCCAGCAGCTTAGCGCGGGGGACGGATGGAGACACCATATATTTT. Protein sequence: CASSLARGTDGDTIYF.

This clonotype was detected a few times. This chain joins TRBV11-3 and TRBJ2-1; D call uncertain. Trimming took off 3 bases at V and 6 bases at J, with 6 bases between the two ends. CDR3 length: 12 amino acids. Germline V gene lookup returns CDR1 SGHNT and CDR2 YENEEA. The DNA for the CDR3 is TGTGCCAGCAGCTTCAACAGCAATGAGCAGTTCTTC. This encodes CASSFNSNEQFF.

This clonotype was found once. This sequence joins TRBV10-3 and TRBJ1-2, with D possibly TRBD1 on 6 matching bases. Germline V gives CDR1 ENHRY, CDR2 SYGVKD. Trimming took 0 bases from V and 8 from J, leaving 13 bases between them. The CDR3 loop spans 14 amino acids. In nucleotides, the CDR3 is TGTGCCATCAGTGAGTCAGCAGGGGAAAGGGGCTACACCTTC. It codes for CAISESAGERGYTF.

The CDR3 loop reads CASSKLSTSGIETQYF. The CDR3 coding sequence is TGTGCCAGCAGCAAGTTAAGTACTAGCGGGATCGAGACCCAGTACTTC. The chain links TRBV27 to TRBJ2-5; 10 nucleotides agree with TRBD2. The length of the CDR3 is 16 residues. Germline values: CDR1 MNHEY, CDR2 SMNVEV (reference sequence). V shed 6 bases, J shed 5 bases, and the junction held 12 bases outside the gene matches.

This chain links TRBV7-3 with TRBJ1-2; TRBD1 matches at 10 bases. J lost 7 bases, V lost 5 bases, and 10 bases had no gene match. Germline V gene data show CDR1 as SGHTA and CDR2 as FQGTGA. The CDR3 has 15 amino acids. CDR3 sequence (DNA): TGTGCCAGCAGCCCCCATGGACAGGGGGTCCCTGGCTACACCTTC. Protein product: CASSPHGQGVPGYTF.

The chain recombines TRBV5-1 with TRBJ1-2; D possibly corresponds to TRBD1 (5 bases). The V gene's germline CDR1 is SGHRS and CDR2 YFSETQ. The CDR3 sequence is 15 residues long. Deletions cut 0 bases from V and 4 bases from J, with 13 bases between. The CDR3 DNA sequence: TGCGCCAGCAGCTTGGTCTCAGGGAGTGGCTATGGCTACACCTTC. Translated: CASSLVSGSGYGYTF. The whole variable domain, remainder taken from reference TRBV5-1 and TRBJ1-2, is KAGVTQTPRYLIKTRGQQVTLSCSPISGHRSVSWYQQTPGQGLQFLFEYFSETQRNKGNFPGRFSGRQFSNSRSEMNVSTLELGDSALYLCASSLVSGSGYGYTFGSGTRLTVV.

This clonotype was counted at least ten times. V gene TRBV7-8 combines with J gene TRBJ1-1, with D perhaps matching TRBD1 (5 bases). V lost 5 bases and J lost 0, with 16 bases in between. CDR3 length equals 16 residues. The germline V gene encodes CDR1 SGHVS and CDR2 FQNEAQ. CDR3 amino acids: CASSPTSGGLNTEAFF. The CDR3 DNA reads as TGTGCCAGCAGCCCCACGTCGGGGGGACTGAACACTGAAGCTTTCTTT.

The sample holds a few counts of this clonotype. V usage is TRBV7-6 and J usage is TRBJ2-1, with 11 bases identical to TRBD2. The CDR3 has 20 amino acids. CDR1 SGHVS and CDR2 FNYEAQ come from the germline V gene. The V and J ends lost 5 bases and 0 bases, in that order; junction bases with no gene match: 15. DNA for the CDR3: TGTGCCAGCAGCCCGCGGGACACCCGGGGACTAGCGGACTCCTACAATGAGCAGTTCTTC. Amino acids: CASSPRDTRGLADSYNEQFF.

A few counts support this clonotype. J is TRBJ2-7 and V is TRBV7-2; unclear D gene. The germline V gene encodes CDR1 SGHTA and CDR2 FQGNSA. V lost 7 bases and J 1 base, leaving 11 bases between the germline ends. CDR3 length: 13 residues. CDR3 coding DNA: TGTGCCAGCACCCCCTCTAGGTCCTACGAGCAGTACTTC. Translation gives CASTPSRSYEQYF.

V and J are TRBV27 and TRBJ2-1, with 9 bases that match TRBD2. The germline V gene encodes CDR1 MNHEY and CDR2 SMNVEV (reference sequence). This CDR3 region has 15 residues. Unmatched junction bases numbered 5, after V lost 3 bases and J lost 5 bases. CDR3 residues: CASSFLGLANNEQFF. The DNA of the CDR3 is TGTGCCAGCAGTTTCCTGGGACTAGCAAACAATGAGCAGTTCTTC.

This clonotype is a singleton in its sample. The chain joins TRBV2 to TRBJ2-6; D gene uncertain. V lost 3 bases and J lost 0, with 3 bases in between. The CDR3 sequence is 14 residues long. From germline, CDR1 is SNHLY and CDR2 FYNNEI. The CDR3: CASSDYSGANVLTF. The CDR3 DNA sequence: TGTGCCAGCAGTGACTACTCTGGGGCCAACGTCCTGACTTTC.

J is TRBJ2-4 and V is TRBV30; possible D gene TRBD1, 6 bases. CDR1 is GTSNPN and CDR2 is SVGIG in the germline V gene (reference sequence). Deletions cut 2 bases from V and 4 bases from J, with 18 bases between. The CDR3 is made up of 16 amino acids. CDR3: CAWSFNSGTRKNIQYF. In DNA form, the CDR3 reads TGTGCCTGGAGTTTCAATTCCGGGACAAGGAAAAACATTCAGTACTTC.

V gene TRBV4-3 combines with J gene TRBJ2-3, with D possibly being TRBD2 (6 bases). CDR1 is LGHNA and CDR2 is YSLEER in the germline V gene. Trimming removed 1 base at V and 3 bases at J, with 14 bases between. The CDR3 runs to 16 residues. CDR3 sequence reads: CASSQVGLATTDTQYF. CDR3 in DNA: TGCGCCAGCAGCCAAGTAGGTCTAGCGACGACAGATACGCAGTATTTT.

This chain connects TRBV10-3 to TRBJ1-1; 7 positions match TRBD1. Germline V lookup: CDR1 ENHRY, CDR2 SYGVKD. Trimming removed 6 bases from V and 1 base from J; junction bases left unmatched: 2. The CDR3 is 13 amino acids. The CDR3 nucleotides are TGTGCCATCAGCGGGACAGCGAACACTGAAGCTTTCTTT. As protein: CAISGTANTEAFF.

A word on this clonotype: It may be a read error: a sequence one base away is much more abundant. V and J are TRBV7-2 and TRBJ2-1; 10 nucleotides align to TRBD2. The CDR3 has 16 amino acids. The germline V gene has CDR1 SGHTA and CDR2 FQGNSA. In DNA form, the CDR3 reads TGTGCCAACAGCCAACGACTAGCGGGTGTTTACAATGAGCAGTTCTTC. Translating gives CANSQRLAGVYNEQFF.

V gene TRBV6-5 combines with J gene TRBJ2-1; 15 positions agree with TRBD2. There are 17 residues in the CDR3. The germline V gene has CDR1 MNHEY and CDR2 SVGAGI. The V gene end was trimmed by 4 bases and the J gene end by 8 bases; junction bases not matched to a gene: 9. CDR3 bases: TGTGCCAGCAGTTCCGACGGCGGGACTAGCGGGAGGTATGAGCAGTTCTTC. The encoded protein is CASSSDGGTSGRYEQFF.

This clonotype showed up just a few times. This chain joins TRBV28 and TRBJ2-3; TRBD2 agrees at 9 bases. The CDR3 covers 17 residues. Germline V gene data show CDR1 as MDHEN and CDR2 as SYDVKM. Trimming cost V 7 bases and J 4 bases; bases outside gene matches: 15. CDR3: CASNPTLGGREADTQYF. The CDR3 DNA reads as TGTGCCAGCAACCCCACTCTGGGCGGGAGGGAGGCAGATACGCAGTATTTT.

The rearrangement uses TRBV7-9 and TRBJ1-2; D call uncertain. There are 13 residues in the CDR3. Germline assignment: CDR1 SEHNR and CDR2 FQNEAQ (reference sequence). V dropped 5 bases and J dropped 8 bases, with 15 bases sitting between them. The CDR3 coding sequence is TGTGCCAGCAGCCGTGGTCGGGGTGGCGGCTACACCTTC. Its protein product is CASSRGRGGGYTF.